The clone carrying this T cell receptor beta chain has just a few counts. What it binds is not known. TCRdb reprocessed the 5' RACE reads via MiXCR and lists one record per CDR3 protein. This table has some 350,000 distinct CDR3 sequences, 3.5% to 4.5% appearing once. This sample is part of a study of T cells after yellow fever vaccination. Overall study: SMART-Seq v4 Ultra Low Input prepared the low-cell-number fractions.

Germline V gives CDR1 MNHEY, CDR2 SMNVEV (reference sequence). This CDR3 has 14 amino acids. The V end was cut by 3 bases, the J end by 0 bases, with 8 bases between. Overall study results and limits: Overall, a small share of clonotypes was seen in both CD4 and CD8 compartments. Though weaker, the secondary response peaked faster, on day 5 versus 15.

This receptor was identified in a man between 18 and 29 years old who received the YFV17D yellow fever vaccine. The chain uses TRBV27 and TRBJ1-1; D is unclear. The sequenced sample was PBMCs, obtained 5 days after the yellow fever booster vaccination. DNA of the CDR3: TGTGCCAGCAGTTTTGTAGGGTTGAACACTGAAGCTTTCTTT. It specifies CASSFVGLNTEAFF.